This T cell receptor (beta chain) was obtained from a study of shared clonotypes between healthy human individuals (dated by TCRdb to about 2020). Study-wide context: Two women and a few men aged 18 to 49 years were included in the cohort. To estimate repertoire size and how much clonotypes are shared between individuals, the study performed deep sequencing of blood TCR repertoires from a few healthy adults. Between about 0.8 and 9 billion PBMCs per donor were obtained by leukapheresis. To increase sequencing depth and limit assay-specific biases, different laboratories used diverse techniques to prepare libraries and sequence TCR repertoires. General findings and caveats noted by the study authors: Only blood was sampled, and tissue TCR repertoires likely differ from those in blood. Pairwise subsampling indicated that sequencing depth was expected to affect the degree of clonotype sharing among donors. Because the study included only a small number of donors, the genetic and exposure-history diversity represented was limited.

Comment on this clone: What this receptor recognizes is not known. The record has no base qualities; no much larger clone is one base away.

The donors were healthy, HIV-negative adults with no recently reported acute infections or vaccinations. Every donor was a Caucasian adult living in Nashville, Tennessee, USA. For unsorted samples, tens of millions of PBMCs were counted, and genomic DNA was extracted using the QIAamp DNA Blood Mini kit. After blood collection by leukapheresis, PBMCs were isolated using Ficoll-Histopaque density gradient centrifugation and then cryopreserved in the vapor phase of liquid nitrogen. Using the deep immunoSEQ assay, TCR CDR3 regions were amplified from genomic DNA by multiplex PCR. For each cell subset, the extracted genomic DNA was distributed evenly across all wells of several immunoSEQ 96-well plates, and each plate served as one replicate. For unsorted PBMC, each replicate PCR was loaded with roughly 330 ng genomic DNA, equivalent to about 30,000 T cell genomes. Ten immunoSEQ deep assay plates were used to sequence the unsorted PBMC genomic DNA. The purified libraries were quantified using a Qubit 3.0 fluorometer, sized with a Bioanalyzer 2100, and then quantified again using the KAPA Library Quantification kit. Every immunoSEQ 96-well plate was sequenced on a separate single-read 150-cycle Illumina NextSeq 550 flow cell. As for how the authors treated the data: The immunoSEQ output contained only junctional sequences without quality scores, so filtering could not match that applied to full-length reads. Sequences were annotated with PyIR, a Python wrapper for IgBLAST v1.9, and V/J genes and CDR3 were assigned using IMGT germline references. Reads were filtered out if the reads had weak V/J assignments (E-value above 1e-6), no CDR3, stop codons, out-of-frame junctions, or ambiguous translated residues. A V3J clonotype was defined by an identical inferred V gene, J gene, and CDR3 amino acid sequence. The percentage overlap between two repertoires was calculated by dividing the number of shared unique clonotypes by the size of the smaller repertoire. RTK rarefaction, the Chao1 estimator, and Recon v2.1 estimates of unobserved clonotypes were used to assess repertoire richness. The immuneACCESS repertoire file appears here via TCRdb, limited to in-frame rearrangements. These files lack a portion of the clones; in checked studies, under half of the deficit traces to unresolved V genes, and the cause of the others is not known. The DNA was the basis for D and trimming; V, J and clone size are from that table. The sample table records roughly 490,000 clones; over 60% of these occur just once. Clones ranked in the top ten supply over 10% of the sample.

The CDR3 starts with the cysteine, ends with the phenylalanine, and has 15 residues. The DNA shown is the 45-base CDR3, in frame from base 1. CDR1 and CDR2 are drawn from the germline V gene: LGHNA, YNFKEQ. Input material: PBMCs. The chain links TRBV4-2 with TRBJ2-5, with an unclear D gene assignment. The end of the DNA fits TRBJ2-7 better, so the J call may be wrong. The sequence derives from a middle-aged woman in good health. Some clones in this sample may be carry-over from other donors' samples. The DNA sequence follows: TGTGCCAGCAGCCAGGCTGGTGGCACGGCCTACGAGCAGTACTTC. This encodes CASSQAGGTAYEQYF.